The sequence of this TCR beta chain was determined in a study of cytomegalovirus exposure and HLA in healthy donors. As for this clone: What it binds is unknown.

Findings and limits, study-wide: In a later analysis, V- and J-gene trimming of beta chains associated with a DCLRE1C missense variant, replicated independently. Clonal expansion was found to be greater in HLA-associated TCR beta chains than in equally common others in a later analysis.

13 Jbeta primers and 60 Vbeta primers were used for the PCR. The table came from immunoSEQ multiplex PCR; TCRdb's copy has only in-frame clones and leaves some out. Of fewer than 100,000 clones detected, 78% appear once; the ten largest clones hold 4.1%. Germline loops: CDR1 SQVTM, CDR2 ANQGSEA. V was pared by 8 bases and J by 4 bases, with 18 bases between. The CDR3 is 14 amino acids. Sequencing was done on a sample of PBMCs. This TCR derives from a woman aged 40 to 50 in good health and CMV-seropositive. The chain has TRBV29-1 and TRBJ2-1; a weak D match, TRBD1 (7 bases). This chain's CDR3 is CSTRGRGAYNEQFF. The CDR3 region has the DNA TGCAGCACACGAGGCAGGGGGGCTTACAATGAGCAGTTCTTC.